Included here is one TCR beta chain sequence, with context. These data belong to a study of blood T cell repertoires in COVID-19. Study-level background: From the United States, Italy and Spain came samples of acute and convalescent COVID-19. The cDNA or gDNA used as material had been derived from T cells, B-cell-depleted T cells, or PBMCs.

Original handling: Cell counts per sample came from amplifying reference gene primers. Assay: immunoSEQ multiplex PCR; the TCRdb copy retains only in-frame clones and omits some. For V, J and clone size, that table is used; D and trimming come from the DNA. The sample shows about 150,000 clones, more than 75% of them seen only once. V dropped 4 bases and J dropped 2; count of bases not matched to a gene: 10. The CDR3 length is 16 residues. CDR1 is LNHDA, CDR2 SQIVND, per germline (reference sequence). The sample taken for sequencing was peripheral blood. This clonotype was obtained from a woman in her fifties or sixties with acute or convalescent COVID-19. The chain uses TRBV19 and TRBJ1-2, with 7 bases that match TRBD1. The CDR3 spells CASSTIPTGSNYGYTF. The CDR3 DNA sequence: TGTGCCAGTAGTACTATCCCGACAGGGTCCAACTATGGCTACACCTTC.